The clone carrying this T cell receptor (beta chain) was found a few times. Its antigen remains unidentified. The V and J ends lost 3 bases and 0 bases, in that order; junction bases with no gene match: 5. CDR3 size: 16 residues. Germline V gene data show CDR1 as SGHTA and CDR2 as FQGNSA. The source of the sample is a study of beta chain features in type 1 diabetes. Study-wide background: Sorted cells from all samples, numbering 107,917,701, were examined. Study-wide findings and caveats: A cDNA-based sequencing approach could over-represent cells with high TCR expression. Within each of all four CD4+ subsets, Type 1 diabetes patients had TCRB CDR3s that were moderately but significantly shorter.

What was sequenced were expressed TCRB transcripts, since all of the isolated RNA had been reverse transcribed. Using immunoSEQ multiplex PCR, the repertoire was profiled, and TCRdb retains in-frame clones only, with some absent. The sample has more than 250,000 clones; about a fifth are singletons. The sample was naive CD4+ T cells from blood. The chain couples TRBV7-2 to TRBJ1-3; 7 bases line up with TRBD1. The receptor comes from a woman aged 40 to 50 with type 1 diabetes. Here the CDR3 DNA reads TGTGCCAGCAGCTTGGACAGGATTCACTCTGGAAACACCATATATTTT. This encodes CASSLDRIHSGNTIYF.